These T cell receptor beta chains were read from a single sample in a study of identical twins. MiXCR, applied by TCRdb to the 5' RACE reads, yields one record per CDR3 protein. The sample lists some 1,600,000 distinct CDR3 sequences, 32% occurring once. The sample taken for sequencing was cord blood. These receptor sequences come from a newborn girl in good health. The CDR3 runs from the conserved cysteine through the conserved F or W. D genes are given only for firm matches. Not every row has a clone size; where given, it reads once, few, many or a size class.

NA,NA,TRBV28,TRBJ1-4,CASSLFWRETTNEKLFF,TGTGCCAGCAGTCTTTTTTGGCGTGAGACAACTAATGAAAAACTGTTTTTT
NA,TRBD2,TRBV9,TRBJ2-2,CASSVEREGRNTGELFF,TGTGCCAGCAGCGTAGAGCGGGAGGGCCGTAACACCGGGGAGCTGTTTTTT
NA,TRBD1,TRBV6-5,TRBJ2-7,CASSYTDRVSSYEQYF,TGTGCCAGCAGTTACACGGACAGGGTTAGCTCCTACGAGCAGTACTTC
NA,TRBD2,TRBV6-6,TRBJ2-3,CASSPRLAGGPIDTQYF,TGTGCCAGCAGTCCACGACTAGCGGGAGGGCCTATAGATACGCAGTATTTT
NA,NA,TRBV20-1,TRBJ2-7,CSARREGESSYNEQYF,TGCAGTGCTAGAAGGGAAGGGGAGAGCTCCTACAATGAGCAGTACTTC
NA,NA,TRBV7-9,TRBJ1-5,CAGSRTGNQPQHF,TGTGCCGGCAGCCGGACGGGCAATCAGCCCCAGCATTTT
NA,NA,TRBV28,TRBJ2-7,CASMRTNSEQYF,TGTGCCAGCATGAGGACAAACTCCGAGCAGTACTTC
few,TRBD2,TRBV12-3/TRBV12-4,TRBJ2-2,CASRDTSAGELFF,TGTGCCAGCAGAGATACTAGCGCCGGGGAGCTGTTTTTT
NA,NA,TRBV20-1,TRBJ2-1,CSARSGAHSYNEQFF,TGCAGTGCTAGATCCGGGGCGCACTCCTACAATGAGCAGTTCTTC
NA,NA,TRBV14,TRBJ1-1,CASSHPRGGNTEAFF,TGTGCCAGCAGCCACCCCCGGGGAGGGAACACTGAAGCTTTCTTT
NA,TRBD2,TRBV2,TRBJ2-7,CASIGTSGGGEQYF,TGTGCCAGCATAGGGACTAGCGGGGGTGGTGAGCAGTACTTC
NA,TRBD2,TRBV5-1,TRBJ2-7,CASSLAGTSAYERYF,TGCGCCAGCAGCTTGGCTGGGACTAGCGCCTACGAGCGGTACTTC
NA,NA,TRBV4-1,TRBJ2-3,CASSQVWGTGTSTTDTQYF,TGCGCCAGCAGCCAAGTTTGGGGGACCGGGACTTCGACCACAGATACGCAGTATTTT
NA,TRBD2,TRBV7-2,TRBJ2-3,CASSLATSGGRDTQYF,TGTGCCAGCAGCTTAGCGACTAGCGGGGGGCGAGATACGCAGTATTTT
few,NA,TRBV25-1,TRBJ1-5,CASSDTRHNQPQHF,TGTGCCAGCAGTGATACTCGACACAATCAGCCCCAGCATTTT
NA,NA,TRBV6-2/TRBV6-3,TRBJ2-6,CASSYSQVHPGTNVLTF,TGTGCCAGCAGTTACAGCCAGGTACACCCTGGGACCAACGTCCTGACTTTC
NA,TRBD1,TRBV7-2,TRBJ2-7,CASSFPIQGGYEQYF,TGTGCCAGCAGCTTCCCAATACAGGGGGGTTACGAGCAGTACTTC